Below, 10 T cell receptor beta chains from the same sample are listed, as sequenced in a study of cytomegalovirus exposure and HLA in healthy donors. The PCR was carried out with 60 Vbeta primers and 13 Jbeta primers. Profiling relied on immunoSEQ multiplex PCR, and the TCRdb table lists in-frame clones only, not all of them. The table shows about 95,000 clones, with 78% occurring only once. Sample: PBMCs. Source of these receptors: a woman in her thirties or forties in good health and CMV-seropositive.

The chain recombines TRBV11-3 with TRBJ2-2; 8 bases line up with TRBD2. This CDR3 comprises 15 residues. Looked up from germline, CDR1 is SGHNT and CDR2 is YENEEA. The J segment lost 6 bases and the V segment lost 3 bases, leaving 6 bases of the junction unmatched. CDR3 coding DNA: TGTGCCAGCAGCTTCAGCGGGAGTGGGGCCGGGGAGCTGTTTTTT. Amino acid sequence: CASSFSGSGAGELFF.

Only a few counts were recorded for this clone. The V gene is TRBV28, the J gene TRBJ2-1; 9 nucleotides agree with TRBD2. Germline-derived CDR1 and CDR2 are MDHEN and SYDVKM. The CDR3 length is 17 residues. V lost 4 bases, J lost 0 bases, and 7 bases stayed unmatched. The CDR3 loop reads CASSSPTSGSSYNEQFF. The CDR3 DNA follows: TGTGCCAGCAGTTCCCCGACTAGCGGAAGCTCCTACAATGAGCAGTTCTTC.

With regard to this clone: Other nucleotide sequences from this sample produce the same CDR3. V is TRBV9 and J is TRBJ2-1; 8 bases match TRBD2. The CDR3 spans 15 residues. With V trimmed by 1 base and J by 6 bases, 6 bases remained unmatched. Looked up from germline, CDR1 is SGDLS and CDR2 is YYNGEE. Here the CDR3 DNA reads TGTGCCAGCAGCGTAACTAGCGGAGCCTTCAATGAGCAGTTCTTC. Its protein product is CASSVTSGAFNEQFF.

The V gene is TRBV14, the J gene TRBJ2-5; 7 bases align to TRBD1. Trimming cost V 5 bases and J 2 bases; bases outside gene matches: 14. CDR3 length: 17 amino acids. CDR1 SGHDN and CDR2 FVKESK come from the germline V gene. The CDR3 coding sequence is TGTGCCAGCAGCGTTATGATTACAGGGGTGAAGCAAGAGACCCAGTACTTC. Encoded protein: CASSVMITGVKQETQYF.

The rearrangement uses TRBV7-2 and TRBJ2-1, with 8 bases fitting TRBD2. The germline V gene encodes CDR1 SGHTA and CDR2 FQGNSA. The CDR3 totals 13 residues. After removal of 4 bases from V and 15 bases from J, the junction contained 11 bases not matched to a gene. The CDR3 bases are TGTGCCAGCAGCTCGAGCGGGAGCCGAGGGTTGTTCTTC. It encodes CASSSSGSRGLFF. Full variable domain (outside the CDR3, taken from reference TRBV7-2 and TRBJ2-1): GAGVSQSPSNKVTEKGKDVELRCDPISGHTALYWYRQSLGQGLEFLIYFQGNSAPDKSGLPSDRFSAERTGGSVSTLTIQRTQQEDSAVYLCASSSSGSRGLFFGPGTRLTVL.

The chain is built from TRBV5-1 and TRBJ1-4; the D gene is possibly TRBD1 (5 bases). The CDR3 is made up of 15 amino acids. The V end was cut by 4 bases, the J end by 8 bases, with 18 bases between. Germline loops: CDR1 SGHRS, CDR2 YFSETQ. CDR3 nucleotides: TGCGCCAGCAGCCCGGGACCGGGGGTTGAGGAAAAACTGTTTTTT. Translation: CASSPGPGVEEKLFF.

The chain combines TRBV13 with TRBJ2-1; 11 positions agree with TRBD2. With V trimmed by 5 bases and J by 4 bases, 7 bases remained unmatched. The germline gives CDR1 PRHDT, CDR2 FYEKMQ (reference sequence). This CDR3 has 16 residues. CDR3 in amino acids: CASSTRLAGLYNEQFF. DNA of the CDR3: TGTGCCAGCAGCACCCGACTAGCGGGACTTTACAATGAGCAGTTCTTC.

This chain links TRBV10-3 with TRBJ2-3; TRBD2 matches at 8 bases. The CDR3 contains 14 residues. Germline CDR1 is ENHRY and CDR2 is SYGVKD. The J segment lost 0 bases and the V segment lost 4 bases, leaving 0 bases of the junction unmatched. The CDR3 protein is CAISVAGSTDTQYF. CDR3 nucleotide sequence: TGTGCCATCAGTGTAGCGGGAAGCACAGATACGCAGTATTTT.

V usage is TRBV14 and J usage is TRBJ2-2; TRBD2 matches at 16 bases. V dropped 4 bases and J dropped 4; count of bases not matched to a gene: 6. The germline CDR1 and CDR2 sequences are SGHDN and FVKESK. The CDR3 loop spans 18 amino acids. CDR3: CASSPGLAGGPFTGELFF. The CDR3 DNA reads TGTGCCAGCAGCCCGGGACTAGCGGGAGGGCCGTTCACCGGGGAGCTGTTTTTT.

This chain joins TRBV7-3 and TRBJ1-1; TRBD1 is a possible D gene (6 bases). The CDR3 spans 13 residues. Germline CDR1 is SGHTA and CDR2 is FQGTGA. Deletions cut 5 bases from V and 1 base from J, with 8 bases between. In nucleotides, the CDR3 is TGTGCCAGCAGCATACAGGGGAACACTGAAGCTTTCTTT. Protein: CASSIQGNTEAFF.